This T cell receptor beta chain originates from a study of blood T cell repertoires in COVID-19. Study as a whole: Both acute and convalescent COVID-19 samples were obtained from the United States, Italy and Spain.

V gave up 9 bases and J gave up 1 base, with 18 bases separating them. The CDR3 is made up of 15 amino acids. The V gene's germline CDR1 is MDHEN and CDR2 SYDVKM. In the authors' workflow: The authors estimated nucleated cell counts from reference gene primer amplification. Method: immunoSEQ multiplex PCR; TCRdb's copy keeps in-frame clones and lacks some. V and J calls and clone size are copied from that table; D and trimming were computed from the DNA. The repertoire has about 220,000 clones, roughly four fifths of them found once; the top ten carry about 2.9%. This receptor was taken from a woman aged 25 to 45 who had recovered from COVID-19. The sequenced sample consisted of peripheral blood. The chain couples TRBV28 to TRBJ1-1; no firm D call. The CDR3 loop reads CASPPAYPGNTEAFF. CDR3 DNA: TGTGCCAGTCCGCCGGCCTACCCAGGGAACACTGAAGCTTTCTTT.